This T cell receptor beta chain was documented in a study of cytomegalovirus exposure and HLA in healthy donors. The germline CDR1 and CDR2 sequences are ENHRY and SYGVKD. The CDR3 has 17 residues. The V end was cut by 6 bases, the J end by 4 bases, with 24 bases between. Both 60 Vbeta primers and 13 Jbeta primers went into the PCR. Per the original methods: In a later analysis, the count reached some 88 million unique TCR beta chains, with around 11 million shared. Profiled with immunoSEQ multiplex PCR; TCRdb holds only in-frame clones, not every one. D and trimming come from the DNA, and the V and J calls and clone size come from that table. The sample has 200,000 to 250,000 clones, about 70% seen once.

The chain recombines TRBV10-3 with TRBJ2-5, with D possibly being TRBD2 (7 bases). Sequencing was carried out using PBMCs. The clonotype comes from a man aged 35 to 55 in good health and CMV-seropositive. CDR3 region: CAIRPGAGRQEGETQYF. For the CDR3, the DNA is TGTGCCATCAGGCCGGGAGCGGGGAGACAGGAAGGAGAGACCCAGTACTTC.